This T cell receptor beta chain derives from a study of glioma-infiltrating T cells. About this clonotype: Its antigen is not identified.

From germline, CDR1 is SNHLY and CDR2 FYNNEI. Trimming at V came to 7 bases and at J to 4 bases, leaving 4 bases not matched to a gene. This CDR3 has 13 residues. Using RNA template, CDR3s of TCR alpha and beta were amplified with iRepertoire arm-PCR. For one-step reverse transcription and amplification, about 85-400 ng of tissue mRNA or PBMC total RNA was used. TCRdb recomputed calls from the multiplex PCR reads with MiXCR, one row per CDR3 protein. The profile shows around 350,000 distinct CDR3 sequences, 41% of them singletons. Study-wide findings and caveats: Tissue-blood divergence was below expectation in non-neoplastic patients, above in gliomas.

The V call is TRBV2, the J call TRBJ2-7; 10 bases are shared with TRBD1. Source material: glioma tissue, nonneoplastic brain tissue, or PBMCs (not recorded which). The receptor was derived from a human donor with low-grade glioma or glioblastoma, undergoing nonglioma brain surgery, or in good health (not recorded which). For the CDR3, the DNA is TGTGCCAGCATTCTGGACAGGGGGTACGAGCAGTACTTC. Amino acid sequence: CASILDRGYEQYF.